The following is a T cell receptor beta chain sequence with its context. This record belongs to a study of blood T cell repertoires in COVID-19. Across the whole study: In each case, the material was cDNA or gDNA derived from T cells, B-cell-depleted T cells, or PBMCs.

Sequencing was performed with immunoSEQ multiplex PCR; in TCRdb, only in-frame clones are kept and a portion is missing. This table has around 160,000 clones, around 87% appearing once. CDR1 SGHKS and CDR2 YYEKEE come from the germline V gene (reference sequence). The CDR3 contains 16 residues. Trimming removed 4 bases from V and 1 base from J, with 17 bases in between. Sequencing used peripheral blood. The receptor was isolated from a man of 80 years or more with acute or convalescent COVID-19. V gene TRBV5-5 combines with J gene TRBJ1-1; D perhaps matches TRBD1 (5 bases). The CDR3 region has the DNA TGTGCCAGCAGCCCACCTTCCAGGGCGAGGAACACTGAAGCTTTCTTT. It yields the protein CASSPPSRARNTEAFF.